Below are 26 T cell receptor beta chains sequenced from a single sample in a study of T cell responses to AZD1222 COVID-19 vaccine. Some clones are missing from TCRdb's copy, which holds only in-frame ones; the method was immunoSEQ multiplex PCR. The sample records 150,000 to 200,000 clones, about 91% being singletons. The sequences come from peripheral blood, collected on day 0 of AZD1222 vaccination. Receptors were obtained from an adult in good health.

The chain couples TRBV11-2 to TRBJ2-2; D is unresolved. The CDR3 has 15 residues. The germline V and J ends were trimmed by 2 bases and 5 bases, with 12 bases remaining between them. The germline V gene has CDR1 SGHAT and CDR2 FQNNGV. The CDR3 coding sequence is TGTGCCAGCAGCTTATTCGGGCAGTCAACCGGGGAGCTGTTTTTT. This gives the protein CASSLFGQSTGELFF.

This rearrangement joins TRBV3-1 (or the pseudogene TRBV3-2) to TRBJ2-7; no reliable D call. The CDR3 is made up of 13 amino acids. Germline V gene data show CDR1 as LGHDT and CDR2 as YNNKEL (reference sequence). V was pared by 3 bases and J by 3 bases, with 9 bases between. This CDR3 is CASSHIDIYEQYF. CDR3 DNA sequence: TGTGCCAGCAGCCATATAGACATCTACGAGCAGTACTTC.

The chain's CDR3 is CASSLRGSAGNTIYF. For the CDR3, the DNA is TGTGCCAGCAGCTTGAGAGGGAGTGCTGGAAACACCATATATTTT. The rearrangement links TRBV5-4 to TRBJ1-3; D is ambiguous. Germline assignment: CDR1 SGHNT and CDR2 YYREEE (reference sequence). V was shortened by 1 base and J by 2 bases, with 10 bases between the two germline ends. CDR3 size: 15 residues. Full variable domain (missing parts from reference TRBV5-4 and TRBJ1-3): ETGVTQSPTHLIKTRGQQVTLRCSSQSGHNTVSWYQQALGQGPQFIFQYYREEENGRGNFPPRFSGLQFPNYSSELNVNALELDDSALYLCASSLRGSAGNTIYFGEGSWLTVV.

The chain combines TRBV21-1 with TRBJ1-1. TRBV21-1 is an annotated pseudogene. The CDR3 sequence is 15 residues long. CDR3 protein: CASSKRPGRGTEAFF. The CDR3, as DNA: TGTGCCAGCAGCAAGCGTCCGGGACGGGGGACTGAAGCTTTCTTT.

The genes are TRBV12-3 or TRBV12-4 and TRBJ1-2, with 8 bases matching TRBD1. The CDR3 spans 12 residues. The ends lost 5 bases at V and 7 bases at J; junction bases unmatched: 3. The CDR3 loop is CASSPGGSGYTF. The CDR3 DNA reads TGTGCCAGCAGTCCAGGGGGCAGTGGCTACACCTTC.

The chain carries TRBV7-9 and TRBJ1-4; 8 bases line up with TRBD1. Germline CDR1 reads SEHNR; CDR2 reads FQNEAQ (reference sequence). There are 17 residues in the CDR3. Losses at the gene ends were 4 bases for V and 2 bases for J; bases not matched to a gene: 9. In DNA, the CDR3 is TGTGCCAGCAGCTCGAGGACAGGGACGTTGACTAATGAAAAACTGTTTTTT. Its translation: CASSSRTGTLTNEKLFF. The whole variable domain, filled in from reference TRBV7-9 and TRBJ1-4, reads DTGVSQNPRHKITKRGQNVTFRCDPISEHNRLYWYRQTLGQGPEFLTYFQNEAQLEKSRLLSDRFSAERPKGSFSTLEIQRTEQGDSAMYLCASSSRTGTLTNEKLFFGSGTQLSVL.

The rearrangement joins TRBV28 to TRBJ2-1, with 11 bases matching TRBD2. Germline loops: CDR1 MDHEN, CDR2 SYDVKM. The CDR3 sequence is 15 residues long. Losses at the gene ends were 3 bases for V and 7 bases for J; bases not matched to a gene: 5. The CDR3 is CASSLLAGGWNEQFF. The CDR3 coding sequence is TGTGCCAGCAGTTTGCTAGCGGGAGGATGGAATGAGCAGTTCTTC.

The chain couples TRBV7-2 to TRBJ2-2, with D tentatively TRBD1 (5 bases). The CDR3 loop spans 14 amino acids. Germline values: CDR1 SGHTA, CDR2 FQGNSA. V was cut by 5 bases and J by 6 bases, with 13 bases left in between. CDR3 sequence: CASSLKGRAGELFF. In nucleotides, the CDR3 is TGTGCCAGCAGCCTGAAGGGCAGGGCCGGGGAGCTGTTTTTT. The whole variable domain, remainder taken from reference TRBV7-2 and TRBJ2-2, is GAGVSQSPSNKVTEKGKDVELRCDPISGHTALYWYRQSLGQGLEFLIYFQGNSAPDKSGLPSDRFSAERTGGSVSTLTIQRTQQEDSAVYLCASSLKGRAGELFFGEGSRLTVL.

The CDR3 here is CASSLRSKVRSYEQYF. In DNA, the CDR3 is TGTGCCAGCAGCTTAAGGTCGAAGGTTCGTAGCTACGAGCAGTACTTC. This sequence joins TRBV11-2 and TRBJ2-7, with unresolved D. The CDR3 length is 16 residues. The V end was cut by 2 bases, the J end by 3 bases, with 17 bases between. Germline V gene sequence: CDR1 SGHAT, CDR2 FQNNGV. The entire variable domain, with the rest obtained from reference TRBV11-2 and TRBJ2-7, is as follows: EAGVAQSPRYKIIEKRQSVAFWCNPISGHATLYWYQQILGQGPKLLIQFQNNGVVDDSQLPKDRFSAERLKGVDSTLKIQPAKLEDSAVYLCASSLRSKVRSYEQYFGPGTRLTVT.

The rearrangement joins TRBV5-4 to TRBJ2-3; tentative D call: TRBD2 (5 bases). This CDR3 comprises 15 residues. From germline, CDR1 is SGHNT and CDR2 YYREEE (reference sequence). V gave up 0 bases and J gave up 3 bases, with 11 bases separating them. CDR3 in amino acids: CASSLVGSGTDTQYF. In DNA, the CDR3 is TGTGCCAGCAGCTTGGTAGGCTCGGGGACAGATACGCAGTATTTT.

This chain uses TRBV19 with TRBJ2-1, with D unclear. The CDR3 totals 16 residues. Trimming removed 5 bases from V and 0 bases from J, with 14 bases in between. Per the germline V gene, CDR1 is LNHDA and CDR2 is SQIVND (reference sequence). This CDR3 is CASSRRSGRSYNEQFF. CDR3 sequence (DNA): TGTGCCAGTAGTCGGAGATCCGGGCGCTCCTACAATGAGCAGTTCTTC.

The chain carries TRBV7-2 and TRBJ2-5; 11 bases are shared with TRBD2. This CDR3 contains 16 residues. Per the germline V gene, CDR1 is SGHTA and CDR2 is FQGNSA. V shed 5 bases and J 1 base; nucleotides not matched to a gene: 6. The CDR3 loop reads CASSPRLAGPQETQYF. CDR3 coding DNA: TGTGCCAGCAGCCCACGACTAGCGGGGCCCCAAGAGACCCAGTACTTC.

The rearrangement joins TRBV7-2 to TRBJ2-1, with D unclear. The CDR3 contains 16 residues. V lost 2 bases, J lost 0 bases, and 11 bases lay in between. Germline V gene lookup returns CDR1 SGHTA and CDR2 FQGNSA. The CDR3 loop is CASSLPTLSSYNEQFF. As DNA, the CDR3 is TGTGCCAGCAGCTTACCTACACTTAGCTCCTACAATGAGCAGTTCTTC.

The genes are TRBV20-1 and TRBJ2-4; D remains ambiguous. The CDR3 contains 14 residues. The V end was cut by 3 bases, the J end by 3 bases, with 12 bases between. Germline assignment: CDR1 DFQATT and CDR2 SNEGSKA (reference sequence). The CDR3 reads CSASLTSGKNIQYF. CDR3 nucleotide sequence: TGCAGTGCTAGTCTTACCTCCGGCAAAAACATTCAGTACTTC.

The rearrangement joins TRBV11-2 to TRBJ2-1; D unclear. CDR1 SGHAT and CDR2 FQNNGV come from the germline V gene. The CDR3 is made up of 14 amino acids. Trimming shortened V by 5 bases and J by 0 bases, and 8 bases separated the two germline ends. The CDR3 DNA reads as TGTGCCAGCAGCCTTCGCGTCTCCTACAATGAGCAGTTCTTC. It codes for CASSLRVSYNEQFF.

This chain uses TRBV6-1 with TRBJ1-3; D is unclear. From germline, CDR1 is MNHNS and CDR2 SASEGT. V was clipped by 4 bases and J by 0 bases, with 13 bases between them. This CDR3 comprises 16 residues. CDR3 DNA sequence: TGTGCCAGCAGTGGGACTCAACAGACCTCTGGAAACACCATATATTTT. It translates to CASSGTQQTSGNTIYF.

The genes are TRBV6-1 and TRBJ1-2; D perhaps matches TRBD1 (5 bases). Trimming removed 3 bases at V and 4 bases at J, with 15 bases between. Germline values: CDR1 MNHNS, CDR2 SASEGT. This CDR3 has 15 amino acids. CDR3 protein: CASSEVWGLSYGYTF. CDR3 coding DNA: TGTGCCAGCAGTGAGGTGTGGGGGTTGTCCTATGGCTACACCTTC.

Turning to this clone: The same CDR3 can be traced to other DNA sequences in this sample. The rearrangement links TRBV3-1 (or the pseudogene TRBV3-2) to TRBJ2-7, with unresolved D. The CDR3 length is 11 residues. With 1 base removed from V and 4 bases from J, the gap between germline ends came to 2 bases. Looked up from germline, CDR1 is LGHDT and CDR2 is YNNKEL (reference sequence). This CDR3 is CASSQGYEQYF. CDR3 coding DNA: TGTGCCAGCAGCCAAGGTTACGAGCAGTACTTC.

This clone was counted a single time. V is TRBV3-1 (or the pseudogene TRBV3-2) and J is TRBJ2-5; the match to TRBD1 covers 7 bases. CDR1 is LGHDT, CDR2 YNNKEL, per germline (reference sequence). Germline trimming cut 7 bases from V and 7 bases from J; bases unmatched to any gene: 3. This CDR3 has 11 residues. CDR3 coding DNA: TGTGCCAGCACGCCAGGGGGGACCCAGTACTTC. The encoded protein is CASTPGGTQYF.

The CDR3 bases are TGTGCCAGCAAGAAACCGGGACAGGGAGTATTGGAGCAGTACTTC. It is translated as CASKKPGQGVLEQYF. V gene TRBV6-5 combines with J gene TRBJ2-7; 9 positions match TRBD1. The CDR3 runs to 15 residues. J gave up 7 bases and V 7 bases, and 14 bases lay outside the gene matches. Germline V CDR1 and CDR2: MNHEY, SVGAGI.

The rearrangement uses TRBV4-2 and TRBJ2-7; D is ambiguous. CDR1 and CDR2 (germline): LGHNA, YNFKEQ. This CDR3 comprises 16 residues. V was trimmed by 0 bases and J by 0 bases, leaving 12 bases between them. The CDR3 sequence: CASSQDLFTSSYEQYF. Here the CDR3 DNA reads TGTGCCAGCAGCCAAGATTTGTTTACCAGCTCCTACGAGCAGTACTTC.

CDR3 sequence: CASLTRQGLAGELFF. CDR3 sequence (DNA): TGTGCCAGCCTGACGAGACAGGGGCTGGCCGGGGAGCTGTTTTTT. The chain uses TRBV27 and TRBJ2-2; 8 bases are a match to TRBD1. CDR1 is MNHEY, CDR2 SMNVEV, per germline (reference sequence). The CDR3 is 15 residues long. V was clipped by 8 bases and J by 6 bases; unmatched bases: 11.

This clone occurred once. V usage is TRBV2 and J usage is TRBJ2-3, with TRBD2 as a possible D gene (5 bases). The CDR3 is made up of 17 amino acids. Germline V gene data show CDR1 as SNHLY and CDR2 as FYNNEI. Trimming took off 6 bases at V and 2 bases at J, with 21 bases between the two ends. The CDR3 bases are TGTGCCAGCAGGGGTGAGGGTAGCTACTCCTCCACAGATACGCAGTATTTT. This translates into CASRGEGSYSSTDTQYF.

The gene calls are TRBV6-2 or TRBV6-3 and TRBJ1-3; D remains unclear. This CDR3 has 14 amino acids. Germline V CDR1 and CDR2: MNHEY, SVGEGT. Trimming cost V 5 bases and J 0 bases, with 8 bases left between them. The CDR3 is CASSGVDSGNTIYF. Here the CDR3 DNA reads TGTGCCAGCAGTGGGGTGGACTCTGGAAACACCATATATTTT.

The J gene is TRBJ1-2, the V gene TRBV11-3, with D hard to call. Trimming shortened V by 4 bases and J by 1 base, and 7 bases separated the two germline ends. The germline V gene has CDR1 SGHNT and CDR2 YENEEA. The CDR3 consists of 13 residues. CDR3 amino acids: CASSSRRNYGYTF. CDR3 nucleotide sequence: TGTGCCAGCAGCTCCCGTCGTAACTATGGCTACACCTTC.

V is TRBV7-9 and J is TRBJ2-2, with TRBD2 matching 8 bases. Germline assignment: CDR1 SEHNR and CDR2 FQNEAQ (reference sequence). The CDR3 contains 15 residues. Unmatched junction bases numbered 4, after V lost 6 bases and J lost 1 base. The CDR3 protein is CASRYSGKNTGELFF. DNA for the CDR3: TGTGCCAGCAGGTATAGCGGGAAGAACACCGGGGAGCTGTTTTTT.